The present T cell receptor (beta chain) was sequenced within a study of OX40 agonist ivuxolimab in advanced cancers. General study findings and limits: Partial responders at 0.1-3.0 mg/kg showed near-lowest clonal expansion. Relative to CD4+, CD8+ T cells held more expanded clones on average. Antigen specificity of clonally expanded peripheral T cells was not established.

The junction had 5 bases not matched to a gene; V was cut back by 5 bases and J by 6 bases. Germline V gives CDR1 SQVTM, CDR2 ANQGSEA. The CDR3 is 13 residues long. As for this clone: No antigen is known for it.

Profiling relied on immunoSEQ multiplex PCR, and the TCRdb table lists in-frame clones only, not all of them. The sample has roughly 100,000 clones, 90% seen once. This material consisted of CD4+ or CD8+ T cells sorted from blood, taken in a trial of the OX40 agonist ivuxolimab. The source of this sequence is an adult with an advanced solid tumor such as melanoma, head and neck, liver or kidney cancer. The chain uses TRBV29-1 and TRBJ2-1; 9 bases line up with TRBD2. CDR3 coding DNA: TGCAGCGTTTCAAGCGGGGGGCCCAATGAGCAGTTCTTC. Amino acids: CSVSSGGPNEQFF.